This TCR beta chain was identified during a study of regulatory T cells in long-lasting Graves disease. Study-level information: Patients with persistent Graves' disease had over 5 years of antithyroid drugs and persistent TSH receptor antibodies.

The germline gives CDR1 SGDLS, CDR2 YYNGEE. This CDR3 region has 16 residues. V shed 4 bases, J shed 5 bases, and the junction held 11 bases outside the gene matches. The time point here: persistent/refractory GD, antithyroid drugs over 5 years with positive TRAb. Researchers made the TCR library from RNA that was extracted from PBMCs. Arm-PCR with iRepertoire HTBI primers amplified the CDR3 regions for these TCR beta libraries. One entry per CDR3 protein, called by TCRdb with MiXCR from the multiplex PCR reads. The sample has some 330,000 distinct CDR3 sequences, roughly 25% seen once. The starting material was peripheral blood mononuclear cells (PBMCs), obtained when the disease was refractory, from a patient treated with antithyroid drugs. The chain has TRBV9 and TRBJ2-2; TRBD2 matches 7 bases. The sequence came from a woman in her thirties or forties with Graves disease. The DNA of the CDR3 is TGTGCCAGCAGCAGTAGTGCGGGAGTAGGAACCGGGGAGCTGTTTTTT. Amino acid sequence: CASSSSAGVGTGELFF. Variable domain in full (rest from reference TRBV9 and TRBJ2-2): DSGVTQTPKHLITATGQRVTLRCSPRSGDLSVYWYQQSLDQGLQFLIQYYNGEERAKGNILERFSAQQFPDLHSELNLSSLELGDSALYFCASSSSAGVGTGELFFGEGSRLTVL.